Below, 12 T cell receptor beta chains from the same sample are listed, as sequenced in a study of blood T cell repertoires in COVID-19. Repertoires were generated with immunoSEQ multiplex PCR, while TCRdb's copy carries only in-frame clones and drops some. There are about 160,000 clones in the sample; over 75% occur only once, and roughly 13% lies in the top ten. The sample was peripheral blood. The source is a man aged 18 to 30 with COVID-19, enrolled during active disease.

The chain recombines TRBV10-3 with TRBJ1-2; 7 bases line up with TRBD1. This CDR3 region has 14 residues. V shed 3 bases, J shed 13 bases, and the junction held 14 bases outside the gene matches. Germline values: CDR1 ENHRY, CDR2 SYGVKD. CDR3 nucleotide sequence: TGTGCCATCAGTGACGATCTACAGGGGTACCCCGGCACCTTC. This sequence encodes CAISDDLQGYPGTF.

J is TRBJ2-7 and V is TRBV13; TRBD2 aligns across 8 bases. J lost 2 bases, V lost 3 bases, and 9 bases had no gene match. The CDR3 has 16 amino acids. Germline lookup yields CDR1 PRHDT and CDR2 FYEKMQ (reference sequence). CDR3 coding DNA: TGTGCCAGCAGCTTCCTCCAATCGGGAGGGCCCTACGAGCAGTACTTC. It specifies CASSFLQSGGPYEQYF.

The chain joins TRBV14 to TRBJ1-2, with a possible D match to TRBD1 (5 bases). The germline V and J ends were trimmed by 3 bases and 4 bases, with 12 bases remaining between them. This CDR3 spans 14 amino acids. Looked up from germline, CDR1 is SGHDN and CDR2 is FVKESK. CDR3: CASSQTGVGYGYTF. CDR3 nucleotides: TGTGCCAGCAGCCAGACGGGGGTTGGCTATGGCTACACCTTC.

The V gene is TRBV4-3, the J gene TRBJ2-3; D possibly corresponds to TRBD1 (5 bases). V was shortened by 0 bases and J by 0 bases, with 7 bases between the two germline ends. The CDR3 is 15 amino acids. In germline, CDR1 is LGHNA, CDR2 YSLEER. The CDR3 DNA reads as TGCGCCAGCAGCCAAGACCCAGGGAGCACAGATACGCAGTATTTT. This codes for CASSQDPGSTDTQYF.

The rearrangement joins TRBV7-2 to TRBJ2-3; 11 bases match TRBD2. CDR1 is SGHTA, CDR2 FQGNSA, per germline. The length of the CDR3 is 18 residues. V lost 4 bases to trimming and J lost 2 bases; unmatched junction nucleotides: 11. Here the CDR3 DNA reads TGTGCCAGCAGCTCACCCGTATTACTAGCGGGAGCCACAGATACGCAGTATTTT. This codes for CASSSPVLLAGATDTQYF.

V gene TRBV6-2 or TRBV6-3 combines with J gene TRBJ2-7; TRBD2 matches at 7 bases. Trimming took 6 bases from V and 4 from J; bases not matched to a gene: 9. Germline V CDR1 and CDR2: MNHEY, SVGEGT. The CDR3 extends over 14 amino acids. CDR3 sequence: CASSLGLVGYEQYF. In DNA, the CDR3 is TGTGCCAGCAGCTTAGGACTAGTGGGGTACGAGCAGTACTTC.

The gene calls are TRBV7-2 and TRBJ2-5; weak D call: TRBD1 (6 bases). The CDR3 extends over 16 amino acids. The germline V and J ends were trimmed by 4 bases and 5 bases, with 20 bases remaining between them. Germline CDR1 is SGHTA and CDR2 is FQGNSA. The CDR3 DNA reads TGTGCCAGCAGCTCCTACCCGATGGGGGCGATGGAGACCCAGTACTTC. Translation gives CASSSYPMGAMETQYF.

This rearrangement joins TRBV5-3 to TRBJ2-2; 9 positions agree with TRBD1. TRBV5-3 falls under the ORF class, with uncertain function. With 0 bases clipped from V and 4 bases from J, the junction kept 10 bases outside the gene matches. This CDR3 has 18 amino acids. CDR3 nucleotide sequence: TGTGCCAGAAGCTTGGGGGACAGGGCTGACTGGGTCACCGGGGAGCTGTTTTTT. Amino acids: CARSLGDRADWVTGELFF.

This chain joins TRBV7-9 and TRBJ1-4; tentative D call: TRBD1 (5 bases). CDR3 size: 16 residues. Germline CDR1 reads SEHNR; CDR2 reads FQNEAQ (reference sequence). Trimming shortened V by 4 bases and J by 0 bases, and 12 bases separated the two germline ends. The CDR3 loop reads CASSSLGASTNEKLFF. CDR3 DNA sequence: TGTGCCAGCAGCTCCCTTGGGGCGTCAACTAATGAAAAACTGTTTTTT.

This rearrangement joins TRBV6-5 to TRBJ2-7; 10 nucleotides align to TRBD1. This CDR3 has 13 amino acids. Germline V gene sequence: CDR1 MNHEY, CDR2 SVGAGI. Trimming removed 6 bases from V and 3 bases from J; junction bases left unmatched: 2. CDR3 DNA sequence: TGTGCCAGCAGCCGGGACAGGGGCTACGAGCAGTACTTC. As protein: CASSRDRGYEQYF.

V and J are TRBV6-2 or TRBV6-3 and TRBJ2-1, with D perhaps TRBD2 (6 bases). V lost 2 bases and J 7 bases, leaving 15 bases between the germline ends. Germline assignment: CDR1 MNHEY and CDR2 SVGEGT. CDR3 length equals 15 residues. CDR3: CASSYGLAIYNEQFF. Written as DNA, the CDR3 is TGTGCCAGCAGTTACGGGCTAGCGATCTATAATGAGCAGTTCTTC.

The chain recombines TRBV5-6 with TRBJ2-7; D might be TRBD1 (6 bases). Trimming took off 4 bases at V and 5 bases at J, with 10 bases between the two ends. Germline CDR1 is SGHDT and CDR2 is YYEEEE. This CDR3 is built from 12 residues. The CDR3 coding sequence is TGTGCCAGCAGCCAGGGGTGGCACGAGCAGTACTTC. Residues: CASSQGWHEQYF.